This TCR beta chain was documented in a study of molecular identifiers for immune sequencing clone quantification. Study-wide findings and caveats: Spike-in Jurkat TCR RNA from a single cell reportedly registered among one million naive cells.

This clonotype was counted a few times. Antigen specificity is unknown. Sorting defined naive CD8 T cells as CD8+CD4-CCR7+CD45RA+. The CDR3 is 14 residues long. J lost 3 bases, V lost 3 bases, and 5 bases had no gene match. Germline V gives CDR1 MDHEN, CDR2 SYDVKM. It was with previously described methods and listed TCR primers that bulk TCR libraries were made. TCRdb re-derived calls from the PCR reads in MiXCR, one entry per CDR3 protein. The table records 300,000 to 400,000 distinct CDR3 sequences, over 20% of them present only once. The rearrangement links TRBV28 to TRBJ2-7, with 7 bases matching TRBD1. The receptor comes from a human donor in good health. Some libraries in this study had Jurkat cell RNA spiked in. The material sequenced was naive CD8+ T cells from blood, with Jurkat cell RNA spiked in. Subset noted: FACS-sorted CD8+CD4-CCR7+CD45RA+ naive T cells. The chain's CDR3 is CASSFGDSNYEQYF. The CDR3 DNA reads as TGTGCCAGCAGTTTCGGGGACAGTAACTACGAGCAGTACTTC.